Listed here are 28 T cell receptor beta chains from one sample, sequenced in a study of PD-1 blockade in classical Hodgkin lymphoma. The time point denotes: cycle 4 day 1 (C4D1), after 5 to 7 weeks of nivolumab. Brentuximab vedotin exposure varied among the patients, all of whom had relapsed after autologous stem cell transplantation. The method was immunoSEQ multiplex PCR; TCRdb's version includes in-frame clones alone and lacks a portion of them. Altogether approximately 38,000 clones are present, over 70% being singletons, with the ten largest covering approximately 9.8%. Specimen: peripheral blood mononuclear cells (PBMCs), collected before the fourth cycle of nivolumab. The origin of the receptors is a human donor with classical Hodgkin lymphoma.

The rearrangement uses TRBV7-2 and TRBJ2-7; the match to TRBD1 covers 9 bases. This CDR3 region has 15 residues. Germline CDR1 is SGHTA and CDR2 is FQGNSA. The trim removed 3 bases at V and 6 bases at J, leaving 9 bases unmatched. The CDR3 loop reads CASSFVTGGASEQYF. DNA for the CDR3: TGTGCCAGCAGCTTTGTAACAGGGGGCGCGAGCGAGCAGTACTTC.

The J gene is TRBJ2-1, the V gene TRBV28; TRBD2 matches 7 bases. The CDR3 is made up of 15 amino acids. Germline V gene data show CDR1 as MDHEN and CDR2 as SYDVKM. Trimming removed 4 bases from V and 1 base from J; junction bases left unmatched: 4. The DNA for the CDR3 is TGTGCCAGCAGTTCCCTAGCGGAATCCTACAATGAGCAGTTCTTC. Encoded protein: CASSSLAESYNEQFF. Together with reference TRBV28 and TRBJ2-1, the CDR3 gives the full variable domain: DVKVTQSSRYLVKRTGEKVFLECVQDMDHENMFWYRQDPGLGLRLIYFSYDVKMKEKGDIPEGYSVSREKKERFSLILESASTNQTSMYLCASSSLAESYNEQFFGPGTRLTVL.

The chain uses TRBV19 and TRBJ1-4; the D gene is possibly TRBD1 (5 bases). This CDR3 is 12 amino acids long. Germline loops: CDR1 LNHDA, CDR2 SQIVND (reference sequence). Trimming stripped 5 bases from V and 8 bases from J, with 9 bases between. This CDR3 is CASSAGREKLFF. The DNA of the CDR3 is TGTGCCAGTAGTGCAGGGAGGGAAAAACTGTTTTTT.

V is TRBV6-5 and J is TRBJ2-7; 15 nucleotides align to TRBD2. The CDR3 is 16 residues long. With V trimmed by 2 bases and J by 4 bases, 3 bases remained unmatched. Germline values: CDR1 MNHEY, CDR2 SVGAGI. CDR3 in DNA: TGTGCCAGCAGTTACGGGACTAGCGGGGGGCTATACGAGCAGTACTTC. Its protein product is CASSYGTSGGLYEQYF.

V and J are TRBV10-3 and TRBJ2-3; D is undetermined. V lost 0 bases and J 6 bases, leaving 7 bases between the germline ends. Looked up from germline, CDR1 is ENHRY and CDR2 is SYGVKD. The CDR3 is 13 residues long. CDR3 sequence: CAISESASDTQYF. In DNA form, the CDR3 reads TGTGCCATCAGTGAGTCCGCGTCGGATACGCAGTATTTT.

The rearrangement joins TRBV20-1 to TRBJ2-1; no clear D gene. V lost 6 bases to trimming and J lost 1 base, with 4 bases between them. This CDR3 is 11 amino acids long. CDR1 is DFQATT, CDR2 SNEGSKA, per germline (reference sequence). CDR3 coding DNA: TGCAGTGCCGAATCCTACAATGAGCAGTTCTTC. This sequence encodes CSAESYNEQFF.

Concerning this clone: One end of the junction does not line up with germline, which may come from a read error. This chain links TRBV28 with TRBJ1-2; D remains unclear. The germline V gene encodes CDR1 MDHEN and CDR2 SYDVKM. The CDR3 is 15 amino acids. The DNA for the CDR3 is TGTGTCAGCAGTTTCGGGTTCCAGCGGGGAAACGGCTACACCTTC. Amino acid sequence: CVSSFGFQRGNGYTF.

The chain carries TRBV2 and TRBJ1-2; 7 bases are a match to TRBD1. This CDR3 is built from 17 residues. Trimming took 6 bases from V and 7 from J; bases not matched to a gene: 20. Germline lookup yields CDR1 SNHLY and CDR2 FYNNEI. The CDR3 region has the DNA TGTGCCAGCAGGGCTATACAGGGGACCGGCGGGAAACTTGGCTACACCTTC. Protein sequence: CASRAIQGTGGKLGYTF. Drawing the rest from reference TRBV2 and TRBJ1-2, the complete variable domain is EPEVTQTPSHQVTQMGQEVILRCVPISNHLYFYWYRQILGQKVEFLVSFYNNEISEKSEIFDDQFSVERPDGSNFTLKIRSTKLEDSAMYFCASRAIQGTGGKLGYTFGSGTRLTVV.

The chain is built from TRBV12-5 and TRBJ2-7, with D unresolved. The ends were cut back, 0 bases at V and 6 bases at J, with 6 bases in the middle. The length of the CDR3 is 12 residues. Germline V CDR1 and CDR2: LGHNT, FRNRAP. In DNA form, the CDR3 reads TGTGCTAGTGGTTTGGTAGAGCTCGAGCAGTACTTC. Amino acids: CASGLVELEQYF.

The chain carries TRBV7-2 and TRBJ2-7; 9 bases map to TRBD1. This CDR3 is built from 14 residues. Unmatched junction bases numbered 7, after V lost 6 bases and J lost 4 bases. Germline values: CDR1 SGHTA, CDR2 FQGNSA. CDR3 nucleotides: TGTGCCAGCAGATCCCCGGGACAGGGTTACGAGCAGTACTTC. Translation gives CASRSPGQGYEQYF. Together with reference TRBV7-2 and TRBJ2-7, the CDR3 gives the full variable domain: GAGVSQSPSNKVTEKGKDVELRCDPISGHTALYWYRQSLGQGLEFLIYFQGNSAPDKSGLPSDRFSAERTGGSVSTLTIQRTQQEDSAVYLCASRSPGQGYEQYFGPGTRLTVT.

The chain combines TRBV19 with TRBJ2-7, with 8 bases matching TRBD1. Looked up from germline, CDR1 is LNHDA and CDR2 is SQIVND (reference sequence). This CDR3 region has 15 residues. After removal of 5 bases from V and 5 bases from J, the junction contained 11 bases not matched to a gene. The CDR3 region is CASSLPGQGSDEQYF. The CDR3 bases are TGTGCCAGTAGTCTTCCCGGACAGGGAAGCGACGAGCAGTACTTC.

The chain joins TRBV20-1 to TRBJ1-2; a weak D match, TRBD1 (5 bases). V lost 4 bases to trimming and J lost 8 bases, with 11 bases between them. There are 11 residues in the CDR3. The germline V gene has CDR1 DFQATT and CDR2 SNEGSKA (reference sequence). CDR3 bases: TGCAGTGCTACAGGGTCTGGCGGCTACACCTTC. Residues: CSATGSGGYTF.

For the CDR3, the DNA is TGTGCCAGCAGCCAACAGGGCGGGCCAATACCTGAGCAGTTCTTC. Residues: CASSQQGGPIPEQFF. This chain uses TRBV4-2 with TRBJ2-1; TRBD1 or TRBD2 may be the D gene (5 bases each). V dropped 2 bases and J dropped 9 bases, with 17 bases sitting between them. Germline loops: CDR1 LGHNA, CDR2 YNFKEQ. CDR3 length equals 15 residues.

This chain uses TRBV6-5 with TRBJ1-2, with 8 bases aligning to TRBD1. The V and J ends lost 5 bases and 8 bases, in that order; junction bases with no gene match: 7. This CDR3 contains 13 residues. Germline loops: CDR1 MNHEY, CDR2 SVGAGI. CDR3 coding DNA: TGTGCCAGCAGTCGGGACAGGAGGGACGGCTACACCTTC. As protein: CASSRDRRDGYTF.

CDR3 sequence reads: CSAAGTQGADTQYF. CDR3 DNA sequence: TGCAGCGCAGCAGGGACCCAGGGCGCAGATACGCAGTATTTT. This sequence joins TRBV29-1 and TRBJ2-3; tentatively, D is TRBD1 or TRBD2 (5 bases each). Germline V gene lookup returns CDR1 SQVTM and CDR2 ANQGSEA. The CDR3 runs to 14 residues. The germline V and J ends were trimmed by 7 bases and 4 bases, with 18 bases remaining between them.

This clone is categorized as medium-sized. This chain links TRBV27 with TRBJ1-5; tentatively, D is TRBD1 (5 bases). The germline V gene encodes CDR1 MNHEY and CDR2 SMNVEV (reference sequence). V lost 5 bases to trimming and J lost 6 bases, with 11 bases between them. The CDR3 contains 13 residues. CDR3 sequence: CASSARVGQPQHF. In DNA form, the CDR3 reads TGTGCCAGCAGTGCCAGGGTAGGTCAGCCCCAGCATTTT.

The V call is TRBV6-6, the J call TRBJ1-1; 12 bases fit TRBD1. Germline V gives CDR1 MNHNY, CDR2 SVGAGI (reference sequence). The CDR3 is 16 amino acids. Losses at the gene ends were 5 bases for V and 4 bases for J; bases not matched to a gene: 8. The CDR3: CASSNRDRGPFTEAFF. The CDR3 region has the DNA TGTGCCAGCAGTAACCGGGACAGGGGGCCTTTCACTGAAGCTTTCTTT.

This sequence joins TRBV6-5 and TRBJ2-3; no definite D call. Deletions cut 5 bases from V and 2 bases from J, with 8 bases between. Germline CDR1 and CDR2: MNHEY and SVGAGI. This CDR3 has 13 residues. Written as DNA, the CDR3 is TGTGCCAGCAGTCAGACACACACAGATACGCAGTATTTT. Translation: CASSQTHTDTQYF.

The chain joins TRBV9 to TRBJ2-1; 9 bases are shared with TRBD1. J was trimmed by 8 bases and V by 2 bases; bases with no gene match: 5. This CDR3 region has 14 residues. In germline, CDR1 is SGDLS, CDR2 YYNGEE. CDR3 protein: CASSVSQGAYEQFF. The CDR3 nucleotides are TGTGCCAGCAGCGTTTCACAGGGGGCCTATGAGCAGTTCTTC.

The genes are TRBV7-6 and TRBJ1-1; tentatively, D is TRBD1 (5 bases). The CDR3 spans 16 residues. The V gene lost 5 bases and the J gene lost 5 bases, with 21 bases spanning the gap. Looked up from germline, CDR1 is SGHVS and CDR2 is FNYEAQ. The CDR3 region is CASSRLGRGERTEAFF. The DNA of the CDR3 is TGTGCCAGCAGCCGATTAGGACGGGGGGAACGGACTGAAGCTTTCTTT.

This chain uses TRBV28 with TRBJ1-1; no clear D. V lost 3 bases to trimming and J lost 1 base, with 9 bases between them. Germline lookup yields CDR1 MDHEN and CDR2 SYDVKM. This CDR3 contains 14 residues. The CDR3 protein is CASSLSQRNTEAFF. The CDR3 DNA is TGTGCCAGCAGTTTGAGTCAACGGAACACTGAAGCTTTCTTT.

This chain uses TRBV19 with TRBJ2-7, with 10 bases aligning to TRBD1. The germline V gene has CDR1 LNHDA and CDR2 SQIVND (reference sequence). The CDR3 covers 15 residues. With V trimmed by 5 bases and J by 1 base, 5 bases remained unmatched. The CDR3 nucleotides are TGTGCCAGTAGTTACCGGGACAGGGGTTCCTACGAGCAGTACTTC. Its protein is CASSYRDRGSYEQYF.

V is TRBV2 and J is TRBJ2-2; TRBD1 matches 8 bases. V lost 2 bases and J lost 1; bases outside the gene matches: 3. The CDR3 is 16 residues long. Germline V gives CDR1 SNHLY, CDR2 FYNNEI. The CDR3 sequence is CASSESGTGNTGELFF. Here the CDR3 DNA reads TGTGCCAGCAGTGAATCGGGGACAGGGAACACCGGGGAGCTGTTTTTT.

V usage is TRBV5-4 and J usage is TRBJ2-1; possible D gene TRBD1, 6 bases. Trimming pared 0 bases from V and 0 bases from J, leaving 10 bases between. This CDR3 spans 16 amino acids. Germline-derived CDR1 and CDR2 are SGHNT and YYREEE (reference sequence). The CDR3 region has the DNA TGTGCCAGCAGCTTGGGGGGGCCGAGCTCCTACAATGAGCAGTTCTTC. The encoded protein is CASSLGGPSSYNEQFF.

This chain connects TRBV4-1 to TRBJ1-6, with D possibly being TRBD1 (6 bases). V dropped 0 bases and J dropped 9 bases, with 12 bases sitting between them. In germline, CDR1 is MGHRA, CDR2 YSYEKL. CDR3 length: 15 residues. In nucleotides, the CDR3 is TGCGCCAGCAGCCAAGAGACAAGGGGGACTTCACCCCTCCACTTT. Residues: CASSQETRGTSPLHF.

The CDR3 protein is CASSETGGLETQYF. In DNA form, the CDR3 reads TGTGCCAGCAGTGAGACAGGGGGCTTAGAGACCCAGTACTTC. V gene TRBV6-5 combines with J gene TRBJ2-5; TRBD1 aligns across 10 bases. The CDR3 is 14 residues long. J lost 4 bases, V lost 5 bases, and 4 bases had no gene match. Germline assignment: CDR1 MNHEY and CDR2 SVGAGI.

The chain uses TRBV29-1 and TRBJ1-2; D is undetermined. This CDR3 has 13 residues. Germline V gives CDR1 SQVTM, CDR2 ANQGSEA. V lost 0 bases to trimming and J lost 4 bases, with 9 bases between them. DNA for the CDR3: TGCAGCGTTGAAGATCTTCACCCCTATGGCTACACCTTC. The encoded protein is CSVEDLHPYGYTF.

J is TRBJ2-2 and V is TRBV11-2; D unclear. Germline V CDR1 and CDR2: SGHAT, FQNNGV. Trimming removed 5 bases from V and 2 bases from J, with 12 bases in between. The CDR3 is 15 residues long. The CDR3 spells CASSLLVINTGELFF. DNA for the CDR3: TGTGCCAGCAGCCTTCTGGTAATTAACACCGGGGAGCTGTTTTTT.